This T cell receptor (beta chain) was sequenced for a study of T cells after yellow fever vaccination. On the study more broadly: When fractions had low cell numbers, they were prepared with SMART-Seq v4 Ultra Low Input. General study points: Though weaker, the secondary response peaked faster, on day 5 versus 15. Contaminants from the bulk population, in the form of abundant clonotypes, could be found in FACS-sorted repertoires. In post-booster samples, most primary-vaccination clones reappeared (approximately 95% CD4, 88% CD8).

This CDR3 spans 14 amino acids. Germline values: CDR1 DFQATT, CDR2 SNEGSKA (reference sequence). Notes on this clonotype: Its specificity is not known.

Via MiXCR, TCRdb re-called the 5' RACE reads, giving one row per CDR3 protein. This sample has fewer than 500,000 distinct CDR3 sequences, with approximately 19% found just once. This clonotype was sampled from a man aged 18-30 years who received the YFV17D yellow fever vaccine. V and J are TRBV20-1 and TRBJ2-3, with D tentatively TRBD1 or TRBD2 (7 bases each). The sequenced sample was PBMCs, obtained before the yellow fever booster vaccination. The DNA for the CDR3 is TGCAGCGCAGGGGGGGGCCGCAGCACAGATACGCAGTATTTT. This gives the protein CSAGGGRSTDTQYF.